This T cell receptor beta chain is from a study of control samples from healthy donors and cancer patients. This table comes from immunoSEQ multiplex PCR, and its TCRdb copy is limited to in-frame clones, with some not included. The sample shows some 140,000 clones, around nine tenths of them seen only once. CDR1 and CDR2 from the germline V gene are LGHNA and YSLEER. The V end was cut by 1 base, the J end by 8 bases, with 23 bases between. The CDR3 is 17 residues long. The chain combines TRBV4-3 with TRBJ1-2; no definite D call. Sequenced input: blood. The TCR was taken from a man aged 25-40 years in good health. The CDR3 loop is CASSQVLGPGRLEGYTF. CDR3 DNA sequence: TGCGCCAGCAGCCAAGTTTTAGGGCCCGGACGACTTGAAGGCTACACCTTC.